This TCR beta chain was sequenced for a study of T cells in localized non-small cell lung cancer. Study-level points and caveats: Of the top 100 tumor clones, median roughly 53 were in adjacent lung, some 29 among its top 100. An association was observed between higher blood T cell density and longer overall survival.

Repertoires were generated with immunoSEQ multiplex PCR, while TCRdb's copy carries only in-frame clones and drops some. The top ten hold about 3% of the sample, which has around 20,000 clones, about 89% seen once. Germline CDR1 and CDR2: SNHLY and FYNNEI. This CDR3 has 15 residues. With V trimmed by 6 bases and J by 5 bases, 8 bases remained unmatched. Details on this clone: Its matching antigen is unknown.

The chain uses TRBV2 and TRBJ2-1; 9 nucleotides line up with TRBD1. The sequence came from a woman aged 40-70 years with stage I lung adenocarcinoma. The sequences come from peripheral blood, collected before any cancer treatment. CDR3 region: CASRSRQGVNNEQFF. CDR3 sequence (DNA): TGTGCCAGCAGATCGAGACAGGGGGTCAACAATGAGCAGTTCTTC.